This T cell receptor (beta chain) is drawn from a study of beta chain features in type 1 diabetes. Study-wide context: Comparable age, gender and cell yields were observed in patients relative to healthy donors. Notes on the study in general: Significant though moderate, a shortening of TCRB CDR3s appeared in all four CD4+ subsets of Type 1 diabetes patients. A potential PCR bias toward shorter templates would be equal in patient and control samples.

This CDR3 has 17 residues. Germline V gene data show CDR1 as SEHNR and CDR2 as FQNEAQ (reference sequence). V was clipped by 5 bases and J by 2 bases, with 22 bases between them. The sequenced template was cDNA made from the entire isolated RNA. TCRdb's copy holds only in-frame clones and misses some; the assay was immunoSEQ multiplex PCR. The sample lists a few hundred thousand clones, roughly 9.8% seen once, with around 0.66% in the top ten. This clone was detected ten times or more. Its specificity is unknown. The J gene is TRBJ2-7, the V gene TRBV7-9; perhaps TRBD1 as D (6 bases). Source material: central memory CD4+ T cells from blood. The receptor was isolated from a man under 40 with type 1 diabetes. In DNA, the CDR3 is TGTGCCAGCAGCCCTGATCCGCCCGGGACACCACCCTACGAGCAGTACTTC. This codes for CASSPDPPGTPPYEQYF.